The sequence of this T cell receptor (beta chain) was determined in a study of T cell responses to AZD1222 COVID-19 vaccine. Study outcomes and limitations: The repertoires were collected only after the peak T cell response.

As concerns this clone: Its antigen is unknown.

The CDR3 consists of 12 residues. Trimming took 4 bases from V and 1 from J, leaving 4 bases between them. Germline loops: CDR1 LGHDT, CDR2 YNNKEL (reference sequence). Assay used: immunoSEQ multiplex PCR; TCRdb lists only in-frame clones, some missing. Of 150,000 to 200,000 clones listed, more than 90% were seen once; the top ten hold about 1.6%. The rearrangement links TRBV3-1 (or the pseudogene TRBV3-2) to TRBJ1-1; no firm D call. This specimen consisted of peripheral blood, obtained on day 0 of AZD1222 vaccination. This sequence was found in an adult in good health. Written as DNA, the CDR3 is TGTGCCAGCAGCCGAACGAACACTGAAGCTTTCTTT. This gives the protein CASSRTNTEAFF.